This T cell receptor beta chain was recovered during a study of CD8 T cells in Susac syndrome (dated by TCRdb to about 2019). Describing the broader study: Whether CD8+ T cell activation and differentiation in Susac syndrome was antigen driven was tested using repertoire sequencing. Findings and caveats that apply to the study as a whole: The number of individuals in the TCR sequencing and HLA analysis was recognized as being relatively small.

RNA was extracted using the RNeasy kit, and roughly 0.45 to 1 ug of the RNA was reverse transcribed with random hexamers. The immunoSEQ multiplex PCR assay, which covers 54 Vbeta and 13 Jbeta segments, was used to amplify TCR beta CDR3 regions. PCR amplification bias was corrected using a synthetic template baseline for primer optimization and computational correction. The paper's processing steps were these. Reads were assigned to V, D and J genes according to IMGT and analyzed in immunoSEQ Analyzer, with only productive sequences retained. To calculate clonality, Shannon entropy was normalized by log2 of the number of productive unique sequences and then subtracted from one. For each patient and control, public and private clones were evaluated among the 100 most prevalent clones. Susac-specific clones were defined as absent from healthy and MS cohorts, 850 to 1,300 published viral clones and other ImmuneACCESS disease sequences. The public reads were reprocessed in TCRdb via fastp at Q25 and MiXCR, keeping in-frame beta chains. Each entry merges the rows of one CDR3 protein and shows their most common DNA and genes. These V and J calls derive from TCRdb rather than the authors' analysis. The sample table holds around 200,000 distinct CDR3 sequences, of which 85% to 95% were seen once. The ten largest clonotypes hold around 0.1% of the sample.

The CDR3 measures 11 amino acids from cysteine to phenylalanine. Only the CDR3 DNA is retained, 33 bases long and in frame from the first base. Taken from the germline V gene (reference sequence), the CDR1 and CDR2 loops are LGHDT and YNNKEL. Deletion took 3 bases off V and 13 bases off J, with a span of 10 bases between the germline ends. On this clonotype: Its antigen remains undetermined. Base quality data are lacking; no much larger clone is found one base away.

Peripheral blood CD8+ and CD4+ T cells from healthy donors, Susac syndrome patients and multiple sclerosis patients were profiled using high-throughput TCR beta sequencing. Healthy donors were age- and sex-matched controls. Bulk CD8+ and CD4+ T cells were purified by magnetic negative isolation, whereas CD8+ TEMRA cells were enriched by FACS. Blood was collected in EDTA tubes and processed within 24 hours, with PBMCs isolated through density gradient centrifugation. PBMCs intended for TCR sequencing were cryopreserved in liquid nitrogen and were subsequently thawed in a 37 degrees C water bath. Purity of sorted or isolated CD4+, CD8+ and CD8+ TEMRA cells was at least 90%.

The receptor comes from a human donor in good health. Here the chain combines TRBV3-1 and TRBJ1-3; the D gene identity is not certain. The material sequenced was CD4+ T cells from PBMCs. The CDR3 amino acid sequence is: CASSQGLGIYF. The DNA sequence follows: TGTGCCAGCAGCCAGGGATTGGGAATATATTTT.